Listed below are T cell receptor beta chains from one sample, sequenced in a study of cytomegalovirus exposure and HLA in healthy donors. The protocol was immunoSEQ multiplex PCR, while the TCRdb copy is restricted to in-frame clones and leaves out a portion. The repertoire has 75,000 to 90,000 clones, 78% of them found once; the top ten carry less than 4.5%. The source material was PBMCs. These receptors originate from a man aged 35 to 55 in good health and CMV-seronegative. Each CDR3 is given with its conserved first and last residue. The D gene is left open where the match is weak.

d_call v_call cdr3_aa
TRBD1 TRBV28 CASSGDRDSNYGYTF
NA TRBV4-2 CASSQRSGEGTDTQYF
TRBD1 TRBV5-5 CASSLGTGYQPQHF
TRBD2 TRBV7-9 CASSSTSGGMNTGELFF
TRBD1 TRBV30 CAWSVGTGFDYTF
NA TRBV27 CASSTSSAEAFF
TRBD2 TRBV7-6 CASSLGLAGGPDTQYF
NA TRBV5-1 CASSPPASEYEQYF
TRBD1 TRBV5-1 CASSRDRGTNEKLFF
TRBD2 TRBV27 CASSSTGQRLAGVGEQFF
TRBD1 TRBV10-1 CASSESRDRHTDTQYF
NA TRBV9 CASSLRAYNEQFF
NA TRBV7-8 CASSTPRGFTELVDYEQYF
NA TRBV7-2 CASSLRGDYEQYF
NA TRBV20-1 CSAREAFF
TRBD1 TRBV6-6 CASRPAGTANEKLFF
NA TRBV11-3 CASSPRLVSNEQFF
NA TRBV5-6 CASSFLKREQYF
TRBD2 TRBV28 CASRPGTSGGEQYF
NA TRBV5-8 CASSLWAETQYF
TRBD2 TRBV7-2 CASSPSSTSGASRQFF
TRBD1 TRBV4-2 CASSLGQAPGPQHF
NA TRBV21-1 CASSKGQGQAYEQYF
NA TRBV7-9 CASSLIGQSNYGYTF
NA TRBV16 CASSQLSFFAYSGANVLTF
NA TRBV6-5 CASSYLGGTSEAFF
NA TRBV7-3 CASSLQGTTNTGELFF
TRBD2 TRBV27 CASTGTSPRSMNEQFF
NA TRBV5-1 CASSLDGSDTYEQYF
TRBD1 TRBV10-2 CATLGQGAEETQYF
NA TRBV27 CASSLGVAPPYNEQFF
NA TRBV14 CASSRLAGGSKTQYF
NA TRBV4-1 CASSQDPPSGSNNEQFF
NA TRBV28 CASSPPGTRKNTEAFF
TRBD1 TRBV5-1 CASSLGPSGQGIFYEQYF
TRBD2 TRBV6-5 CASRTSGSTDTQYF
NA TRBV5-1 CASSLEVSAGELFF
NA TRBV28 CASRLPLGNQPQHF
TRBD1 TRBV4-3 CASSQERDRGGPSPYNEQFF
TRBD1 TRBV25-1 CASSVTGGRGYTF
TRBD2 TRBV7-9 CASTSGRDEQYF
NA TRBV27 CASSFAGVSNQPQHF
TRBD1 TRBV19 CASSPRTGQGRETQYF
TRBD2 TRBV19 CASSILVTSGAYNEQFF
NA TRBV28 CASSFGGITNTGELFF